Shown below are 11 T cell receptor beta chains from a single sample sequenced in a study of CD8+ T cells in alopecia areata. The authors extracted RNA and reverse transcribed it into cDNA as the sequencing template. TCRdb keeps only in-frame clones here, not all; method: immunoSEQ multiplex PCR. The sample shows about 140,000 clones, more than 85% of them seen only once. Regarding treatment: oral pan-JAK inhibitor, 5-10 mg twice daily. This sample comprised CD8+ T cells sorted from blood, obtained at week 4, from a patient treated with tofacitinib. The receptors shown here come from a human donor with alopecia areata.

V and J are TRBV2 and TRBJ2-2; 9 positions match TRBD2. Losses at the gene ends were 6 bases for V and 2 bases for J; bases not matched to a gene: 7. Germline loops: CDR1 SNHLY, CDR2 FYNNEI. The CDR3 contains 16 residues. The CDR3 here is CASSRRLAENTGELFF. Here the CDR3 DNA reads TGTGCCAGCAGCCGAAGACTAGCGGAAAACACCGGGGAGCTGTTTTTT.

The rearrangement joins TRBV29-1 to TRBJ2-7, with D perhaps given as TRBD1 or TRBD2 (5 bases each). The germline V gene has CDR1 SQVTM and CDR2 ANQGSEA. The CDR3 sequence is 13 residues long. The V and J ends lost 4 bases and 4 bases respectively, with 14 bases between them. The CDR3 DNA follows: TGCAGCGTTGTCTGGGGGAGTAAGTACGAGCAGTACTTC. It codes for CSVVWGSKYEQYF.

This clone showed up just a few times. The rearrangement links TRBV12-5 to TRBJ2-1; TRBD2 matches 8 bases. V trimming: 8 bases; J trimming: 7 bases; junction bases outside the gene matches: 7. The CDR3 consists of 13 residues. In germline, CDR1 is LGHNT, CDR2 FRNRAP. The CDR3 DNA reads TGTGCTAGTAGCCCGGGGGGGTATAATGAGCAGTTCTTC. Its translation is CASSPGGYNEQFF. Variable domain in full (rest from reference TRBV12-5 and TRBJ2-1): DARVTQTPRHKVTEMGQEVTMRCQPILGHNTVFWYRQTMMQGLELLAYFRNRAPLDDSGMPKDRFSAEMPDATLATLKIQPSEPRDSAVYFCASSPGGYNEQFFGPGTRLTVL.

The chain couples TRBV27 to TRBJ1-2; a weak D match, TRBD1 (5 bases). The CDR3 length is 11 residues. The germline gives CDR1 MNHEY, CDR2 SMNVEV (reference sequence). CDR3 protein: CAAGPYYGYTF. As DNA, the CDR3 is TGTGCGGCAGGGCCCTACTATGGCTACACCTTC.

This chain uses TRBV2 with TRBJ2-1; weak D call: TRBD2 (6 bases). Deletions cut 3 bases from V and 5 bases from J, with 17 bases between. The CDR3 consists of 16 residues. Germline V gene sequence: CDR1 SNHLY, CDR2 FYNNEI. CDR3 DNA sequence: TGTGCCAGCAGTGACCCCGGGACTTTATCGAACAATGAGCAGTTCTTC. This translates into CASSDPGTLSNNEQFF.

The CDR3 loop reads CASSPPGSNQPQHF. The CDR3 DNA is TGTGCCAGCAGCCCCCCAGGTAGCAATCAGCCCCAGCATTTT. V usage is TRBV7-9 and J usage is TRBJ1-5; D unresolved. The CDR3 has 14 amino acids. Germline values: CDR1 SEHNR, CDR2 FQNEAQ (reference sequence). Trimming stripped 5 bases from V and 0 bases from J, with 8 bases between.

J is TRBJ2-3 and V is TRBV27; D is unclear. Trimming pared 6 bases from V and 0 bases from J, leaving 13 bases between. The CDR3 totals 15 residues. The germline CDR1 and CDR2 sequences are MNHEY and SMNVEV (reference sequence). The CDR3 sequence is CASRRTSLSTDTQYF. For the CDR3, the DNA is TGTGCCAGCAGACGTACCTCTCTTAGCACAGATACGCAGTATTTT.

The chain joins TRBV5-1 to TRBJ2-7; no clear D gene. Germline CDR1 SGHRS, CDR2 YFSETQ. The V end lost 6 bases, the J end lost 3 bases, and 13 bases lay between the germline ends. The CDR3 is 13 residues long. The CDR3 bases are TGCGCCAGCAAAGAGTCGGCCCGCTACGAGCAGTACTTC. This translates into CASKESARYEQYF.

The chain recombines TRBV5-1 with TRBJ2-7; TRBD1 agrees at 8 bases. Germline CDR1 SGHRS, CDR2 YFSETQ. The CDR3 contains 15 residues. Germline trimming cut 4 bases from V and 1 base from J; bases unmatched to any gene: 7. In nucleotides, the CDR3 is TGCGCCAGCAGCGCAGGGACAGGCGAGTCCTACGAGCAGTACTTC. As protein: CASSAGTGESYEQYF.

This clone was seen more than once but under ten times. The DNA for the CDR3 is TGTGCCAGCAGCTCCGCCGGGACTAGGAACTACGAGCAGTACTTC. Its translation: CASSSAGTRNYEQYF. This chain connects TRBV7-2 to TRBJ2-7, with 8 bases aligning to TRBD2. The ends lost 4 bases at V and 3 bases at J; junction bases unmatched: 8. CDR3 size: 15 residues. CDR1 and CDR2 from the germline V gene are SGHTA and FQGNSA. The full variable domain, in which reference TRBV7-2 and TRBJ2-7 provide the parts outside the CDR3, is GAGVSQSPSNKVTEKGKDVELRCDPISGHTALYWYRQSLGQGLEFLIYFQGNSAPDKSGLPSDRFSAERTGGSVSTLTIQRTQQEDSAVYLCASSSAGTRNYEQYFGPGTRLTVT.

V is TRBV9 and J is TRBJ2-2; D uncertain. Germline V gene data show CDR1 as SGDLS and CDR2 as YYNGEE. V lost 3 bases and J 0 bases, leaving 0 bases between the germline ends. The CDR3 totals 12 residues. The CDR3 region is CASSANTGELFF. In DNA form, the CDR3 reads TGTGCCAGCAGCGCGAACACCGGGGAGCTGTTTTTT.